This T cell receptor (beta chain) was retrieved from a study of CD8+CD57+ T cells in acquired aplastic anemia. CDR1 SGHTA and CDR2 FQGTGA come from the germline V gene. CDR3 length equals 13 residues. The V end lost 0 bases, the J end lost 6 bases, and 9 bases lay between the germline ends. This clonotype occurred a few times. All patients picked for sequencing had shown, by flow cytometry, an expansion of CD8+CD57+ cells. The study profiled TCR beta VDJ and CDR3 using genomic DNA as template. From the reads, TCRdb called clonotypes with MiXCR, one entry per CDR3 protein. The profile shows 75,000 to 100,000 distinct CDR3 sequences, roughly two thirds of them singletons.

The clonotype originates from a human donor with aplastic anemia. The genes are TRBV7-3 and TRBJ2-7, with D possibly matching TRBD1 (5 bases). Material for sequencing was sorted CD4+, CD8+, or CD8+CD57+ T cells (not recorded which) from PBMCs. The CDR3 bases are TGTGCCAGCAGCTTAACAGGGGCAGCCGAGCAGTACTTC. Its protein product is CASSLTGAAEQYF. Based on the CDR3 plus reference TRBV7-3 and TRBJ2-7, the full variable domain is GAGVSQTPSNKVTEKGKYVELRCDPISGHTALYWYRQSLGQGPEFLIYFQGTGAADDSGLPNDRFFAVRPEGSVSTLKIQRTERGDSAVYLCASSLTGAAEQYFGPGTRLTVT.